This T cell receptor beta chain was sequenced for a study of regulatory T cells in long-lasting Graves disease (dated by TCRdb to the early 2020s). Study-level background: Newly diagnosed Graves' disease patients had taken antithyroid drugs for less than 3 months. Persistent Graves' disease patients were compared with newly diagnosed Graves' disease patients by peripheral blood TCR sequencing and RNA sequencing. The study was conducted in China and was registered as a clinical trial. A total of roughly 33 samples were covered by TCR sequencing, comprising about 13 persistent and around 20 newly diagnosed Graves' disease patients.

Library creation used multiplex PCR. Sequenced on an Illumina HiSeq 4000. To build TCR beta libraries, CDR3 regions were amplified by Arm-PCR using iRepertoire HTBI primers. Before sequencing, the PCR products went through gel purification. As for the authors' bioinformatics: A total of 62 TRBV and some 15 TRBJ segments were identified across samples and were used for gene usage analysis of CDR3 amino acid clonotypes. COPE and FqMerger were used to merge the filtered high-quality paired reads into contigs. BLAST was used to align contigs to IMGT TRBV, TRBD and TRBJ reference genes, and CDR3 was defined according to IMGT. Any clonotype with a frequency above 0.1% was classified as a highly expanded clone. Shannon entropy served as the measure of repertoire diversity, while the Gini coefficient captured V-J evenness. Public clonotypes were defined as clonotypes shared by more than one individual. TCRdb applied fastp at Q25 and MiXCR to the public reads, then kept only in-frame beta chains. Records with the same CDR3 protein are collapsed into one entry carrying the most frequent genes and DNA. The V and J calls here are based on TCRdb, not the publication. Present in this sample are under 250,000 distinct CDR3 sequences, just over 20% of which were seen just once. The top ten hold approximately 15% of the sample.

Regarding this clonotype: It lacks a known antigen. Base qualities are not provided; no much larger clone lies one nucleotide away.

Summary of the overall study and its limitations: Only the TCR beta chain was sequenced and analyzed. Persistent disease showed preferential use of TRBV28, TRBJ1-2 and TRBJ2-5, whereas newly diagnosed disease favored TRBV20-1 and TRBJ2-1. The authors noted that the small sample size was a limitation that may lower accuracy. Persistent patients shared more public clonotypes among themselves (approximately 2,500) than newly diagnosed patients did (approximately 970). Lower TCR Shannon entropy and fewer highly expanded clones were observed in persistent Graves' disease patients than in newly diagnosed patients, which suggested clonal expansion. Because the primary lesion, thyroid tissue, could not be accessed, the study looked at peripheral blood alone.

The time point label on this specimen signifies: newly diagnosed GD, antithyroid drugs for less than 3 months. For both TCR sequencing and RNA sequencing, RNA was extracted from PBMCs using TRIzol. The diagnosis of Graves' disease followed American Thyroid Association guidelines. The patients came from an endocrinology department in Xi'an, China. Each patient gave approximately 9.7 milliliters of peripheral blood, collected in an EDTA anticoagulant tube. Ficoll Paque Plus density gradient separation was used to isolate PBMCs, and no further T cell sorting was done. An Agilent 2100 Bioanalyzer and agarose gel were used to check RNA quality, while a NanoDrop 2000 measured RNA concentration. According to the germline V gene, CDR1 reads SGHAT and CDR2 reads FQNNGV. Including cysteine and phenylalanine, the CDR3 has 16 amino acids. Only CDR3 DNA remains: 48 bases, in frame from the first base. V and J are trimmed by 0 bases and 10 bases, and the gene matches miss 8 bases of the junction.

The sample consisted of peripheral blood mononuclear cells (PBMCs), taken at new diagnosis, from a patient treated with antithyroid drugs. The rearranged segments are TRBV11-2 and TRBJ2-1; TRBD2 lines up with 11 middle nucleotides. The sequence was collected from a female donor with Graves disease. The DNA is as follows: TGTGCCAGCAGCTTAGAGTCTAGCGGGAGGAGGAACGAGCAGTTCTTC. This yields the protein CASSLESSGRRNEQFF.